This TCR beta chain was obtained from a study of shared clonotypes between healthy human individuals. About the study: The study used three CD4 naive, three CD4 memory, two CD8 naive and one CD8 memory plate per donor.

CD45RO+ cells went into CD8 memory alongside CCR7-negative CD45RA+ TemRA cells. Trimming took 2 bases from V and 5 from J; bases not matched to a gene: 3. Per germline, CDR1 MDHEN and CDR2 SYDVKM. The CDR3 consists of 14 residues. The assay was immunoSEQ multiplex PCR, and TCRdb's table has in-frame clones only and misses some. The sample records 550,000 to 800,000 clones, 90% being singletons. The sample was memory CD8+ T cells from PBMCs. Subset defined: CD45RO+ cells pooled with CCR7-negative TemRA cells. The sequence derives from a man aged 18 to 35 in good health. Some clones in this sample may be carry-over from other donors' samples. The V and J genes are TRBV28 and TRBJ2-7; 10 nucleotides line up with TRBD1. The CDR3 coding sequence is TGTGCCAGCAGTTTAGGGACAGGGGATGACGAGCAGTACTTC. Its translation: CASSLGTGDDEQYF.